The present TCR beta chain was sequenced within a study of tumor-infiltrating lymphocytes in primary liver carcinoma. On the study more broadly: The study obtained roughly 3.5 to 7.5 million productive TCRbeta reads per sample, similar across tissue types.

Findings and limits, study-wide: Tumor-adjacent and tumor-blood pairs showed less overlap than tumor region pairs.

Worth noting for this clonotype: As yet, its antigen is unknown. A read error may produce the germline difference seen at one junction end.

Germline V gene data show CDR1 as SQVTM and CDR2 as ANQGSEA. The CDR3 contains 10 residues. Unsorted whole blood yielded blood RNA, and germline DNA was extracted as well. The template, 500 ng total RNA, yielded TCR beta cDNA made with a constant-region primer. Modified slightly, ARM-PCR produced TCR beta libraries over three nested multiplex PCR rounds. Researchers ran the first two PCR rounds for roughly 11 cycles each with TRBV1-TRBV30 forward primers and a C-beta reverse primer. A single record per CDR3 protein comes from TCRdb applying MiXCR to the multiplex PCR reads. The table records fewer than 400,000 distinct CDR3 sequences, roughly 60% of them present only once.

The chain uses TRBV29-1 and TRBJ2-1; possible D gene TRBD1, 6 bases. The receptor's source is a man aged 35 to 55 with primary liver carcinoma and hepatitis B virus infection. Material for sequencing was peripheral blood. The CDR3 nucleotides read TGCAGCGTTGACAGGGGAGAGCAGCTCTTC. Protein: CSVDRGEQLF.